This T cell receptor (beta chain) was profiled in a study of shared clonotypes between healthy human individuals (TCRdb year 2020). In terms of the full investigation: Three men and two women, aged 18 to 49 years, made up the cohort. For each donor, three plates each were used for CD4 naive and CD4 memory, two plates were used for CD8 naive, and one plate was used for CD8 memory. Blood TCR repertoires of roughly five healthy adults were deeply sequenced to estimate repertoire size and the extent of clonotype sharing between individuals. Libraries were prepared and TCR repertoires were sequenced by different laboratories using diverse techniques, in order to increase sequencing depth and limit assay-specific biases. Per donor, leukapheresis produced somewhere between about 0.94 and 9.5 billion PBMCs.

Overall study outcomes, separate from this receptor: Larger estimated clonotype richness was generally found for naive subsets than for memory subsets. Sampling was restricted to blood, and TCR repertoires in tissues likely differ from the TCR repertoires found in blood. About 5% of naive CD4, 3.5% of naive CD8, approximately 2% of memory CD4, and over 0.35% of memory CD8 clonotypes were shared across a handful of donors. Because the study included only a small number of donors, the genetic and exposure-history diversity represented was limited. Clonotypes shared by all four sorted-subset donors showed higher generation probabilities than non-shared clonotypes. Pairwise subsampling indicated that sequencing depth was expected to affect the degree of clonotype sharing among donors. Incomplete sequencing was indicated by rarefaction of sorted-subset datasets, despite the large sequencing depth.

TCR CDR3 regions were amplified from genomic DNA by multiplex PCR using the deep immunoSEQ assay. Extracted genomic DNA from each cell subset was distributed evenly across all wells of several immunoSEQ 96-well plates, and each plate was treated as a replicate. For sorted subsets, roughly 200 ng of genomic DNA, equivalent to around 30,000 T cell genomes, went into each replicate PCR. The purified libraries were quantified using a Qubit 3.0 fluorometer, sized with a Bioanalyzer 2100, and then quantified again using the KAPA Library Quantification kit. A separate single-read 150-cycle Illumina NextSeq 550 flow cell was used to sequence each immunoSEQ 96-well plate. In the paper's pipeline: Because the immunoSEQ output included only junctional sequences and no quality scores, the filtering could not be the same as the filtering used for full-length reads. To assign V/J genes and CDR3, sequences were annotated against IMGT germline references using PyIR, a Python wrapper for IgBLAST v1.9. Any read was removed if the V/J assignment was weak (E-value above 1e-6), the CDR3 was missing, or the read contained stop codons, out-of-frame junctions, or ambiguous translated residues. V3J clonotypes were defined by identical inferred V gene, J gene, and CDR3 amino acid sequence. To compute the percentage overlap between repertoires, the number of shared unique clonotypes was divided by the size of the smaller repertoire. Three approaches were used to assess repertoire richness: RTK rarefaction, the Chao1 estimator, and Recon v2.1 estimates of unobserved clonotypes. Generation probabilities for all TCRbeta clonotypes obtained by the gDNA method from a few donors were computed using OLGA. TCRdb carries this immuneACCESS record with in-frame sequences only. Its versions omit some clonotypes, under half of them owing to an unresolved V gene in the studies checked, with the rest unexplained. The V and J calls and clone size were taken over from that table, and D and trimming were inferred from the DNA. In this sample the table shows some 2 million clones, approximately 95% of which occur a single time. The ten largest account for more than 0.1% of the sample.

Healthy HIV-negative adults with no recently reported acute infections or vaccinations were included as donors. Only Caucasian adults living in Nashville, Tennessee, USA were represented among the donors. Magnetic negative selection was used to enrich CD4+ T cells, after which naive cells were positively selected on CD45RA and the negative fraction became the memory subset. Blood was obtained by leukapheresis, after which PBMCs were separated by Ficoll-Histopaque density gradient centrifugation and cryopreserved in liquid nitrogen vapor phase. Analytical flow cytometry was used to check the purity and quantity of each magnetically sorted T cell population. Each sorted fraction had its genomic DNA isolated and then quantified by UV absorbance on a Nanodrop 2000c. As regards this clone: The clone's antigen remains unknown. No base qualities exist here, and no much larger clone lies one base off it.

The sample taken for sequencing was naive CD4+ T cells sorted from blood. According to the study, the label for this sample's cell subset or site signals: CD45RA+ positively selected. The source is a man between 18 and 29 years old in good health.

The DNA sequence is given as TGTGCCACCAGCAGAGTGGCAGGGGGTTACGAGCAGTACTTC. This yields the protein CATSRVAGGYEQYF. This receptor chain uses TRBV15 and TRBJ2-7; the junction holds 7 bases that match TRBD1. Including the terminal cysteine and phenylalanine, the CDR3 comprises 14 residues. Only CDR3 DNA is held: 42 bases, read in frame from base 1. V is pruned by 1 base and J by 4 bases, leaving 4 bases of the junction without a gene match. CDR1 and CDR2, looked up from the germline V gene (reference sequence), are LNHNV and YYDKDF.